The entry below gives a single TCR beta chain sequence along with its context. J lost 0 bases, V lost 3 bases, and 8 bases had no gene match. Germline V gene lookup returns CDR1 ENHRY and CDR2 SYGVKD. CDR3 length: 18 amino acids. The sample is drawn from a study of blood T cell repertoires in COVID-19. In the source study's methods: How many nucleated cells were present was estimated from reference gene primer amplification. The method was immunoSEQ multiplex PCR; TCRdb's version includes in-frame clones alone and lacks a portion of them. The DNA was the basis for D and trimming; V, J and clone size are from that table. The sample yields a few hundred thousand clones, 80% to 90% seen once.

The chain couples TRBV10-3 to TRBJ2-6, with 7 bases matching TRBD2. This sequence was found in a woman aged 70-85 years with acute or convalescent COVID-19. Sequencing input: peripheral blood. DNA of the CDR3: TGTGCCATCAGTGAAGGAGCGGGGCGGAGCTCTGGGGCCAACGTCCTGACTTTC. Amino acid sequence: CAISEGAGRSSGANVLTF.